One sample yielded the 19 T cell receptor beta chains listed below, sequenced in a study of cytomegalovirus exposure and HLA in healthy donors. A multiplex PCR was run with 60 Vbeta primers and 13 Jbeta primers. The data were produced by immunoSEQ multiplex PCR, yet TCRdb's version contains in-frame clones alone and is incomplete. The sample has about 200,000 clones, approximately 80% seen once; the top ten hold 0.85% to 1.4%. What was sequenced was PBMCs. The receptors here all came from a middle-aged woman in good health and CMV-seronegative.

The J gene is TRBJ1-6, the V gene TRBV11-3, with a possible D match to TRBD1 (5 bases). CDR3 length: 17 amino acids. Germline CDR1 is SGHNT and CDR2 is YENEEA. The V end lost 5 bases, the J end lost 5 bases, and 19 bases lay between the germline ends. The CDR3 sequence is CASSPKWGVVDNSPLHF. In DNA form, the CDR3 reads TGTGCCAGCAGCCCGAAGTGGGGGGTCGTGGATAATTCACCCCTCCACTTT.

The chain has TRBV18 and TRBJ1-5; 9 bases match TRBD1. Trimming at V came to 4 bases and at J to 3 bases, leaving 7 bases not matched to a gene. The CDR3 is 16 residues long. Germline-derived CDR1 and CDR2 are KGHSH and LQKENI. The CDR3 region has the DNA TGTGCCAGCTCACTGACAGGGGGACGGAACAATCAGCCCCAGCATTTT. It yields the protein CASSLTGGRNNQPQHF.

This rearrangement joins TRBV7-2 to TRBJ2-1, with TRBD2 matching 8 bases. CDR3 length equals 15 residues. V lost 5 bases, J lost 9 bases, and 12 bases stayed unmatched. Germline CDR1 SGHTA, CDR2 FQGNSA. The CDR3 loop is CASSRSGRQEGEQFF. The CDR3 nucleotides read TGTGCCAGCAGCAGAAGCGGGAGACAAGAGGGTGAGCAGTTCTTC.

V is TRBV21-1 and J is TRBJ2-7; the table's D call, TRBD2, was not checked against the DNA. TRBV21-1 is a listed pseudogene. The CDR3 spans 17 residues. The CDR3: CASSKALREREPYEQYF. CDR3 DNA: TGTGCCAGCAGCAAAGCCCTCCGGGAACGCGAACCCTACGAGCAGTACTTC.

CDR3 coding DNA: TGTGCCAGCAGCTTAGGGGGACAGGGACACACTGAAGCTTTCTTT. Its protein is CASSLGGQGHTEAFF. The rearrangement joins TRBV11-3 to TRBJ1-1; 9 bases are shared with TRBD1. V lost 1 base and J lost 3; bases outside the gene matches: 3. Germline V lookup: CDR1 SGHNT, CDR2 YENEEA. The CDR3 is 15 amino acids.

The CDR3 protein is CASSFSGRNTGELFF. The DNA of the CDR3 is TGTGCCAGCAGCTTCAGCGGGAGGAACACCGGGGAGCTGTTTTTT. The chain uses TRBV9 and TRBJ2-2; 8 bases map to TRBD2. The CDR3 consists of 15 residues. The V segment lost 4 bases and the J segment 1 base; nucleotides outside the gene matches: 3. CDR1 is SGDLS, CDR2 YYNGEE, per germline.

V gene TRBV4-3 combines with J gene TRBJ1-1; 8 bases map to TRBD1. J was trimmed by 10 bases and V by 1 base; bases with no gene match: 5. This CDR3 region has 13 residues. Germline values: CDR1 LGHNA, CDR2 YSLEER. The CDR3 DNA reads TGCGCCAGCAGCCAAGTCTTACAGGGGGTAGCTTTCTTT. Encoded protein: CASSQVLQGVAFF.

The chain carries TRBV5-6 and TRBJ1-1; D possibly corresponds to TRBD1 (5 bases). The CDR3 spans 14 residues. Trimming cost V 7 bases and J 0 bases, with 13 bases left between them. Germline V gene data show CDR1 as SGHDT and CDR2 as YYEEEE. CDR3 DNA sequence: TGTGCCAGCCTCCCCGGGGGGATGAACACTGAAGCTTTCTTT. Its protein is CASLPGGMNTEAFF.

This sequence joins TRBV7-9 and TRBJ2-7; no firm D call. The CDR3 consists of 13 residues. Germline lookup yields CDR1 SEHNR and CDR2 FQNEAQ (reference sequence). With 0 bases removed from V and 6 bases from J, the gap between germline ends came to 9 bases. The CDR3 sequence: CASSLAWSSEQYF. CDR3 DNA sequence: TGTGCCAGCAGCTTAGCTTGGAGTAGCGAGCAGTACTTC. The full variable domain, completed using reference TRBV7-9 and TRBJ2-7, is DTGVSQNPRHKITKRGQNVTFRCDPISEHNRLYWYRQTLGQGPEFLTYFQNEAQLEKSRLLSDRFSAERPKGSFSTLEIQRTEQGDSAMYLCASSLAWSSEQYFGPGTRLTVT.

A few counts support this clone. The chain is built from TRBV6-1 and TRBJ2-1, with D possibly TRBD1 on 6 matching bases. Germline V gene sequence: CDR1 MNHNS, CDR2 SASEGT. V lost 6 bases, J lost 9 bases, and 15 bases lay in between. The CDR3 is 13 amino acids. The DNA of the CDR3 is TGTGCCAGCAGATTAGGACAGTTCGTTGAGCAGTTCTTC. Translated, it gives CASRLGQFVEQFF.

The rearrangement joins TRBV5-1 to TRBJ2-1; D unclear. Germline V gene data show CDR1 as SGHRS and CDR2 as YFSETQ. The CDR3 extends over 12 amino acids. V was pared by 3 bases and J by 7 bases, with 8 bases between. The CDR3: CASSYTENEQFF. CDR3 in DNA: TGCGCCAGCAGCTATACGGAGAATGAGCAGTTCTTC. The whole variable domain, remainder taken from reference TRBV5-1 and TRBJ2-1, is KAGVTQTPRYLIKTRGQQVTLSCSPISGHRSVSWYQQTPGQGLQFLFEYFSETQRNKGNFPGRFSGRQFSNSRSEMNVSTLELGDSALYLCASSYTENEQFFGPGTRLTVL.

This clone was recorded a few times. This chain joins TRBV4-1 and TRBJ1-1; tentatively, D is TRBD1 (5 bases). The CDR3 extends over 14 amino acids. V was trimmed by 5 bases and J by 0 bases, leaving 10 bases between them. Per the germline V gene, CDR1 is MGHRA and CDR2 is YSYEKL. The CDR3 here is CASSGRTMNTEAFF. Here the CDR3 DNA reads TGCGCCAGCAGCGGCAGGACAATGAACACTGAAGCTTTCTTT.

The V and J genes are TRBV27 and TRBJ1-5; 7 bases line up with TRBD1. The CDR3 length is 14 residues. Germline CDR1 is MNHEY and CDR2 is SMNVEV (reference sequence). V was clipped by 7 bases and J by 1 base; unmatched bases: 4. The CDR3 DNA reads as TGTGCCAGCAAACCACAGGGGAGCAATCAGCCCCAGCATTTT. Encoded protein: CASKPQGSNQPQHF.

J is TRBJ2-3 and V is TRBV7-2; D might be TRBD2 (6 bases). The CDR3 is made up of 15 amino acids. Trimming cost V 1 base and J 3 bases, with 11 bases left between them. Germline-derived CDR1 and CDR2 are SGHTA and FQGNSA. DNA of the CDR3: TGTGCCAGCAGCTTAGTCGGGGGAAGAACAGATACGCAGTATTTT. It yields the protein CASSLVGGRTDTQYF.

J is TRBJ1-5 and V is TRBV19, with D hard to call. Trimming shortened V by 6 bases and J by 1 base, and 13 bases separated the two germline ends. In germline, CDR1 is LNHDA, CDR2 SQIVND (reference sequence). The CDR3 length is 15 residues. CDR3 in amino acids: CASRTGGQSNQPQHF. CDR3 coding DNA: TGTGCCAGTAGGACGGGAGGGCAGAGCAATCAGCCCCAGCATTTT.

The chain joins TRBV15 to TRBJ2-3; 9 bases are shared with TRBD1. Germline-derived CDR1 and CDR2 are LNHNV and YYDKDF (reference sequence). The CDR3 extends over 15 amino acids. With 2 bases clipped from V and 4 bases from J, the junction kept 4 bases outside the gene matches. The CDR3 sequence is CATSRRQGGADTQYF. The CDR3 nucleotides read TGTGCCACCAGCAGACGACAGGGGGGAGCAGATACGCAGTATTTT.

The V gene is TRBV9, the J gene TRBJ1-1; no clear D gene. Germline CDR1 is SGDLS and CDR2 is YYNGEE. V was shortened by 1 base and J by 0 bases, with 7 bases between the two germline ends. The CDR3 runs to 14 residues. This CDR3 is CASSVRGMNTEAFF. The CDR3 DNA follows: TGTGCCAGCAGCGTAAGAGGGATGAACACTGAAGCTTTCTTT.

The genes are TRBV27 and TRBJ1-5; TRBD1 matches at 7 bases. Germline CDR1 MNHEY, CDR2 SMNVEV (reference sequence). The CDR3 length is 14 residues. V gave up 2 bases and J gave up 6 bases; unmatched junction bases: 4. CDR3 DNA: TGTGCCAGCAGTTTAGTAGGGGGCGGTCAGCCCCAGCATTTT. Translating gives CASSLVGGGQPQHF.

Concerning this clone itself: The CDR3 ends on some other residue instead of the conserved phenylalanine or tryptophan, so this is likely a read error. No DNA is shown, since the ends of the CDR3 on it are uncertain; the CDR3 is the one TCRdb lists. The chain employs TRBV21-1 and TRBJ2-7; TRBD1, the table's D call, lacks a check against the DNA. TRBV21-1 is assigned pseudogene status. The CDR3 totals 12 residues, both ends included. The chain's CDR3 is CASSKGGGTGRL.